One and the same sample provided the 13 T cell receptor beta chains below, sequenced in a study of identical twins. TCRdb itself ran the 5' RACE reads through MiXCR, one entry per CDR3 protein. The sample has 750,000 to 950,000 distinct CDR3 sequences, approximately 13% seen once. The sample was also reused in another study, on yellow fever vaccine responses in identical twins.

Sequenced sample: PBMCs. The receptors shown here come from a woman between 18 and 29 years old in good health.

This rearrangement joins TRBV7-6 to TRBJ2-1; D remains ambiguous. This CDR3 comprises 12 residues. V lost 3 bases, J lost 10 bases, and 10 bases lay in between. The germline V gene has CDR1 SGHVS and CDR2 FNYEAQ. Written as DNA, the CDR3 is TGTGCCAGCAGCTTCAGTTCTGGGGAGCAGTTCTTC. It translates to CASSFSSGEQFF.

This clonotype appeared many times. The chain uses TRBV4-1 and TRBJ1-2; 10 positions agree with TRBD1. This CDR3 spans 17 amino acids. Trimming removed 4 bases from V and 0 bases from J; junction bases left unmatched: 8. Germline CDR1 MGHRA, CDR2 YSYEKL. The CDR3 loop is CASSPGTGAKSNYGYTF. CDR3 sequence (DNA): TGCGCCAGCAGCCCTGGGACAGGGGCAAAATCTAACTATGGCTACACCTTC.

This clonotype showed up just a few times. The chain has TRBV6-4 and TRBJ2-1; D gene uncertain. CDR1 MRHNA and CDR2 SNTAGT come from the germline V gene. Trimming left V 2 bases short and J 3 bases short, with 5 bases between. The CDR3 covers 13 residues. The CDR3 loop is CASSDDFYNEQFF. CDR3 nucleotides: TGTGCCAGCAGTGACGACTTCTACAATGAGCAGTTCTTC.

The genes are TRBV12-3 or TRBV12-4 and TRBJ2-3, with D unresolved. CDR3 length equals 12 residues. The ends were cut back, 8 bases at V and 4 bases at J, with 10 bases in the middle. In DNA, the CDR3 is TGTGCCAGCGCACAGAGTGCAGATACGCAGTATTTT. This gives the protein CASAQSADTQYF.

This sequence joins TRBV12-3 or TRBV12-4 and TRBJ2-7, with D uncertain. Trimming pared 3 bases from V and 5 bases from J, leaving 14 bases between. The CDR3 loop spans 14 amino acids. The chain's CDR3 is CASSLGRGTNEQYF. CDR3 coding DNA: TGTGCCAGCAGTTTGGGCAGAGGCACGAACGAGCAGTACTTC.

This clonotype appeared many times. J is TRBJ2-1 and V is TRBV24-1, with a weak D call TRBD1 (5 bases). Per the germline V gene, CDR1 is KGHDR and CDR2 is SFDVKD. With 5 bases removed from V and 4 bases from J, the gap between germline ends came to 14 bases. The CDR3 covers 15 residues. DNA for the CDR3: TGTGCCACCAGTGCAGGGCTAGGGTTATACAATGAGCAGTTCTTC. Encoded protein: CATSAGLGLYNEQFF.

The chain recombines TRBV7-9 with TRBJ2-5; no firm D call. The germline gives CDR1 SEHNR, CDR2 FQNEAQ (reference sequence). There are 13 residues in the CDR3. V dropped 2 bases and J dropped 5 bases, with 9 bases sitting between them. CDR3 sequence reads: CASSLIISETQYF. CDR3 DNA: TGTGCCAGCAGCTTAATAATCAGCGAGACCCAGTACTTC.

This clonotype was seen ten or more times. The J gene is TRBJ1-3, the V gene TRBV12-3 or TRBV12-4, with D possibly matching TRBD1 (5 bases). The CDR3 has 14 amino acids. V shed 4 bases and J shed 9 bases, with 16 bases lying between them. DNA of the CDR3: TGTGCCAGCAGTTCCCCCGGGGCTCAGGGCACCATATATTTT. This gives the protein CASSSPGAQGTIYF.

This clonotype has just a few counts. The V call is TRBV2, the J call TRBJ2-7, with no clear D. This CDR3 contains 11 residues. The germline V gene encodes CDR1 SNHLY and CDR2 FYNNEI. V shed 3 bases and J shed 5 bases, with 5 bases lying between them. CDR3 protein: CASSEADEQYF. The CDR3 DNA is TGTGCCAGCAGTGAGGCGGACGAGCAGTACTTC.

This chain connects TRBV15 to TRBJ2-2; D perhaps matches TRBD1 (6 bases). This CDR3 is 16 amino acids long. Germline CDR1 and CDR2: LNHNV and YYDKDF (reference sequence). Trimming stripped 5 bases from V and 5 bases from J, with 18 bases between. Written as DNA, the CDR3 is TGTGCCACCAGCCCTTACAAACTCGGACAGACCGGGGAGCTGTTTTTT. Protein sequence: CATSPYKLGQTGELFF.

The chain combines TRBV7-9 with TRBJ2-7; D remains unclear. CDR1 and CDR2 (germline): SEHNR, FQNEAQ (reference sequence). The CDR3 totals 14 residues. Trimming took off 5 bases at V and 2 bases at J, with 13 bases between the two ends. CDR3 in amino acids: CASSPPASTYEQYF. DNA for the CDR3: TGTGCCAGCAGCCCGCCGGCGTCAACCTACGAGCAGTACTTC.

The chain couples TRBV29-1 to TRBJ2-7; the D is unclear. This CDR3 contains 13 residues. V lost 0 bases to trimming and J lost 1 base, with 7 bases between them. Germline V gene data show CDR1 as SQVTM and CDR2 as ANQGSEA. CDR3 nucleotide sequence: TGCAGCGTTGAAGATCTGGCGTCCTACGAGCAGTACTTC. This sequence encodes CSVEDLASYEQYF.

This rearrangement joins TRBV20-1 to TRBJ2-1, with D perhaps TRBD2 (6 bases). Germline CDR1 and CDR2: DFQATT and SNEGSKA (reference sequence). Deletions cut 3 bases from V and 12 bases from J, with 21 bases between. The CDR3 spans 14 residues. The CDR3 protein is CSASLTLSGPRQFF. The CDR3 DNA reads as TGCAGTGCTAGCCTGACACTTAGCGGCCCCCGGCAGTTCTTC.